Listed below are T cell receptor beta chains from one sample, sequenced in a study of blood T cell repertoires in COVID-19. Sequencing was performed with immunoSEQ multiplex PCR; in TCRdb, only in-frame clones are kept and a portion is missing. The data contain more than 110,000 clones, roughly 78% of them singletons. Sequenced input: peripheral blood. Receptors were obtained from a man between 60 and 75 years old with acute or convalescent COVID-19. Both conserved end residues are part of each CDR3. Fields, in order: V gene, J gene, CDR3 protein.

TRBV28,TRBJ1-1,CASNGLMNTEAFF
TRBV19,TRBJ1-1,CASSIHRGTEAFF
TRBV11-3,TRBJ2-3,CASSPFVGAASTDTQYF
TRBV15,TRBJ1-5,CATSRDLGDNQPQHF
TRBV27,TRBJ2-7,CASSRSMSYEQYF
TRBV5-1,TRBJ1-2,CASSFNGTGQPYGYTF
TRBV6-5,TRBJ2-2,CASSTDRGNTGELFF
TRBV5-1,TRBJ1-5,CASSFGGDGNQPQHF
TRBV16,TRBJ2-1,CASSQLGQGFDEQFF
TRBV11-1,TRBJ2-3,CASSPLGGKTDTQYF
TRBV5-1,TRBJ2-1,CASSLDIYNEQFF
TRBV6-6,TRBJ1-1,CASSYPGIEVGAFF
TRBV6-5,TRBJ2-7,CASRQSGIYEQYF
TRBV3-1/TRBV3-2,TRBJ1-2,CASSPGQGPKNGYTF
TRBV9,TRBJ2-1,CASSVAASGRAHEQFF
TRBV5-1,TRBJ1-4,CASSLLGSTREKLFF
TRBV18,TRBJ1-3,CASSPSPQPRRGNTIYF
TRBV5-8,TRBJ1-2,CASSWTGGYGYTF
TRBV4-1,TRBJ1-3,CASSRSGQGTGNTIYF
TRBV9,TRBJ2-7,CASSVGRGNYEQYF
TRBV18,TRBJ1-5,CASSPSRQNQPQHF
TRBV5-1,TRBJ1-3,CASKPFDSTGNTIYF
TRBV6-5,TRBJ2-1,CASALEAGGPHEQFF
TRBV13,TRBJ2-3,CASSFSHQRVTDTQYF
TRBV28,TRBJ1-3,CAGRAGGGNTIYF
TRBV7-2,TRBJ2-2,CASSRTSGNTGELFF
TRBV27,TRBJ2-7,CASRPSGGLVEQYF
TRBV6-5,TRBJ1-3,CASGTAAGNTIYF
TRBV30,TRBJ1-2,CAWSRVPSEGYTF
TRBV27,TRBJ2-5,CASRLSGYQETQYF
TRBV27,TRBJ1-4,CASSSGQGSWEKLFF
TRBV19,TRBJ1-5,CASSAQGASQPQHF
TRBV6-2/TRBV6-3,TRBJ2-7,CASSSGLVPVEQYF
TRBV28,TRBJ1-5,CASSTGGPHGNQPQHF
TRBV7-2,TRBJ1-1,CASSLDMSIPEAFF
TRBV30,TRBJ2-7,CATSPLNGYEQYF
TRBV24-1,TRBJ2-5,CATSDFRGLTETQYF
TRBV4-3,TRBJ1-3,CASSQGQGATGNTIYF
TRBV3-1/TRBV3-2,TRBJ2-7,CASSPGRDYEQYF
TRBV30,TRBJ1-5,CAWSERGYQPQHF
TRBV4-2,TRBJ1-2,CASSQVGQGAGYTF
TRBV19,TRBJ1-1,CASSKTGTTEAFF
TRBV28,TRBJ2-1,CASRVGTSGHNEQFF
TRBV24-1,TRBJ2-2,CATSDSGIITGELFF
TRBV28,TRBJ2-1,CASWGDGTYNEQFF
TRBV6-2/TRBV6-3,TRBJ2-3,CASSYSPGLASTDTQYF
TRBV19,TRBJ2-2,CASSISGANTGELFF
TRBV7-7,TRBJ2-3,CASRALAVKGDTQYF
TRBV4-3,TRBJ1-1,CASSPTWGQNTEAFF
TRBV7-2,TRBJ1-3,CASSLGTADSGNTIYF
TRBV25-1,TRBJ1-5,CASSAPGQDPPQHF
TRBV3-1/TRBV3-2,TRBJ1-4,CASSQVLTGASKLFF
TRBV30,TRBJ1-2,CAWSAVEGYGYTF
TRBV19,TRBJ2-6,CASSIGGGYNVLTF
TRBV29-1,TRBJ1-5,CSVRDSGNQPQHF